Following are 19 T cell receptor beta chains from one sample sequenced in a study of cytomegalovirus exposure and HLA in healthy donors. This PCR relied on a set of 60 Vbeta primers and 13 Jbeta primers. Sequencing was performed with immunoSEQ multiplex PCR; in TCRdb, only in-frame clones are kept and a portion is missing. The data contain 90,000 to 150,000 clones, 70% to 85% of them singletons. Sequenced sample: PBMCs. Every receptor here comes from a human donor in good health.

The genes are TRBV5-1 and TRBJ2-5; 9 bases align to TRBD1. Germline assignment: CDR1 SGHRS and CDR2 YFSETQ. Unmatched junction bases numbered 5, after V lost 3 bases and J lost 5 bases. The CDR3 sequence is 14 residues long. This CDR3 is CASSSGTGSETQYF. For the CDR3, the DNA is TGCGCCAGCAGCTCCGGGACAGGGAGTGAGACCCAGTACTTC.

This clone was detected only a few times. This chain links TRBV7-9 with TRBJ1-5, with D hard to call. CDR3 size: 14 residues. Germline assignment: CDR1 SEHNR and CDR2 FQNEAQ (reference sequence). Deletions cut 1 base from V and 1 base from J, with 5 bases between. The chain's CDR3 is CASSLEESNQPQHF. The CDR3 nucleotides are TGTGCCAGCAGCTTAGAAGAGAGCAATCAGCCCCAGCATTTT.

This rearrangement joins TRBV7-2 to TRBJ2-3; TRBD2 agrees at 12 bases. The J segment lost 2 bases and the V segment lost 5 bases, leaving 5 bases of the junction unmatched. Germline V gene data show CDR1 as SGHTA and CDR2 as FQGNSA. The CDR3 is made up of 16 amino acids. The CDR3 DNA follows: TGTGCCAGCAGCCTTCGGACTAGCGGGACCACAGATACGCAGTATTTT. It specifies CASSLRTSGTTDTQYF.

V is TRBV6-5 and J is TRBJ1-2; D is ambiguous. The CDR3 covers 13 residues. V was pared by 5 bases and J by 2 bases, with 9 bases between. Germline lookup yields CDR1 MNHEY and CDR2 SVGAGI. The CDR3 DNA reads TGTGCCAGCAGTGAAATGGGCAACTATGGCTACACCTTC. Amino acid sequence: CASSEMGNYGYTF.

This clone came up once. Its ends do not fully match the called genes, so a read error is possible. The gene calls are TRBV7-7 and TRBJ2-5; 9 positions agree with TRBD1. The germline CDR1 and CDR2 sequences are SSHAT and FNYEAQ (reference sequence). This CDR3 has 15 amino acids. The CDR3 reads CASSQTGGTGETQYF. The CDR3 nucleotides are TGTGCTAGCAGCCAAACAGGGGGCACGGGGGAGACCCAGTACTTC.

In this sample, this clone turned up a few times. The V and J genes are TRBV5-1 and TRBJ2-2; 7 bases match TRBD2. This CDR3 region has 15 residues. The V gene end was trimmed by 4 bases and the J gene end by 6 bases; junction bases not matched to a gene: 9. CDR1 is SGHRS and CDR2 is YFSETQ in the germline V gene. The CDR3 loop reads CASSPLAGEAGELFF. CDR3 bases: TGCGCCAGCAGCCCCCTGGCGGGAGAGGCCGGGGAGCTGTTTTTT.

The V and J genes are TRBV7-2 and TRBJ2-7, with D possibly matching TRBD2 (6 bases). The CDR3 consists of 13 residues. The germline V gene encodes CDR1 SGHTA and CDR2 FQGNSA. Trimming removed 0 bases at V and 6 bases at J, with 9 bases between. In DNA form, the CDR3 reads TGTGCCAGCAGCTTAGCACTAGCTCCCGAGCAGTACTTC. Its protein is CASSLALAPEQYF.

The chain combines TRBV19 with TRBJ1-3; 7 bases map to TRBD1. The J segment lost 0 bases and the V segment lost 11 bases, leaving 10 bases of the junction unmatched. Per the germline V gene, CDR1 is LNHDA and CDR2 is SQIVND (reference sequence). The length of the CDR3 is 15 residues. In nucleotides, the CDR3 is TGTGCCGCTAACCGAGGGGGCCGCTCTGGAAACACCATATATTTT. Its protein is CAANRGGRSGNTIYF.

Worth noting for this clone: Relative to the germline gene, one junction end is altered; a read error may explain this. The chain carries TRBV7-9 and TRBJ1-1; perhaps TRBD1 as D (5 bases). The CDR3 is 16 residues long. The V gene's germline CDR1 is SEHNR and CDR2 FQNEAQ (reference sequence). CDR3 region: CSSSLEAGQGPPEAFF. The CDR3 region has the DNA TGTTCCAGCAGCTTAGAGGCGGGGCAGGGTCCCCCTGAAGCTTTCTTT.

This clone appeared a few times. CDR3 sequence reads: CASSQSRGSSYNEQFF. The CDR3 region has the DNA TGCGCCAGCAGCCAATCCCGCGGAAGCTCCTACAATGAGCAGTTCTTC. The genes are TRBV4-1 and TRBJ2-1; D ambiguous. The CDR3 length is 16 residues. The germline V and J ends were trimmed by 2 bases and 0 bases, with 11 bases remaining between them. Germline CDR1 MGHRA, CDR2 YSYEKL.

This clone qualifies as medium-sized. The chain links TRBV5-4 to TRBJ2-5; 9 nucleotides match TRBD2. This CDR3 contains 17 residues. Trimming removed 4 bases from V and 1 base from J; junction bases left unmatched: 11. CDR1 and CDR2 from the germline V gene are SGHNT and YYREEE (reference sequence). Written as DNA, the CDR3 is TGTGCCAGCAGCCCCGAGACTAGCGGCTGGTCCCAAGAGACCCAGTACTTC. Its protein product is CASSPETSGWSQETQYF.

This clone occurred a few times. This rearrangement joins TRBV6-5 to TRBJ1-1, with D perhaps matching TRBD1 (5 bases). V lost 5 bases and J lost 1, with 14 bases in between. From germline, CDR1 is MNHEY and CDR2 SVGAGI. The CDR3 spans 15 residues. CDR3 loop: CASSGLGGENTEAFF. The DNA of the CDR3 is TGTGCCAGCAGTGGCCTGGGGGGGGAGAACACTGAAGCTTTCTTT.

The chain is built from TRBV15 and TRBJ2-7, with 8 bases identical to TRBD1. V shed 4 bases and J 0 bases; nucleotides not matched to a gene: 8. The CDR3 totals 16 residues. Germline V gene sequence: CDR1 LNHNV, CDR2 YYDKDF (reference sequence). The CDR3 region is CATSKASGQGSYEQYF. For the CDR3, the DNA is TGTGCCACCAGCAAAGCCTCAGGACAGGGCTCCTACGAGCAGTACTTC.

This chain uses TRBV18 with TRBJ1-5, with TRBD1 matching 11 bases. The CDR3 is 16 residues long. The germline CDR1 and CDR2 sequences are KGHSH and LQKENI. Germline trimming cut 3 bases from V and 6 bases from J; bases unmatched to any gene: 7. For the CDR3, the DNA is TGTGCCAGCTCACCCCTGGGACAGGGGGGAGGTCAGCCCCAGCATTTT. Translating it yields CASSPLGQGGGQPQHF. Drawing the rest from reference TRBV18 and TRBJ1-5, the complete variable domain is NAGVMQNPRHLVRRRGQEARLRCSPMKGHSHVYWYRQLPEEGLKFMVYLQKENIIDESGMPKERFSAEFPKEGPSILRIQQVVRGDSAAYFCASSPLGQGGGQPQHFGDGTRLSIL.

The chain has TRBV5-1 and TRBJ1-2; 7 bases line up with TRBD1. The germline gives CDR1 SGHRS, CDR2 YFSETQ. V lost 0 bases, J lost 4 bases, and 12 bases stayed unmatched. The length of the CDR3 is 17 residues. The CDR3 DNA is TGCGCCAGCAGCTTGGCCTCTAGGACAGGAAGTTTCTATGGCTACACCTTC. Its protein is CASSLASRTGSFYGYTF. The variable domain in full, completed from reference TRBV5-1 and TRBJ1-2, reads KAGVTQTPRYLIKTRGQQVTLSCSPISGHRSVSWYQQTPGQGLQFLFEYFSETQRNKGNFPGRFSGRQFSNSRSEMNVSTLELGDSALYLCASSLASRTGSFYGYTFGSGTRLTVV.

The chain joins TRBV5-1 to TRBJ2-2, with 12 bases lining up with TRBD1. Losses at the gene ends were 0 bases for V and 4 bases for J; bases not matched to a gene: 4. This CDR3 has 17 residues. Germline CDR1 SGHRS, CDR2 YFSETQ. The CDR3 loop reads CASSLAGQGARTGELFF. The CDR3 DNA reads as TGCGCCAGCAGCTTGGCGGGACAGGGGGCGCGCACCGGGGAGCTGTTTTTT.

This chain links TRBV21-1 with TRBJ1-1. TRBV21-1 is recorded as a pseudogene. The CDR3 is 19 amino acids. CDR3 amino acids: CASSKVNGFWRYEDTEAFF. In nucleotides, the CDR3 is TGTGCCAGCAGCAAAGTGAATGGCTTTTGGAGGTACGAGGACACTGAAGCTTTCTTT.

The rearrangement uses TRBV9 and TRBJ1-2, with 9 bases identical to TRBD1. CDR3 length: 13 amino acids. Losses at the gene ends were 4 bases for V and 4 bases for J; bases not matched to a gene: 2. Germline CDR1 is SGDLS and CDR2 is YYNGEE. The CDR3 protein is CASSMTGGYGYTF. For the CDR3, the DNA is TGTGCCAGCAGCATGACAGGGGGCTATGGCTACACCTTC. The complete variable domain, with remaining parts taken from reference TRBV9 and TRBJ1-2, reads DSGVTQTPKHLITATGQRVTLRCSPRSGDLSVYWYQQSLDQGLQFLIQYYNGEERAKGNILERFSAQQFPDLHSELNLSSLELGDSALYFCASSMTGGYGYTFGSGTRLTVV.

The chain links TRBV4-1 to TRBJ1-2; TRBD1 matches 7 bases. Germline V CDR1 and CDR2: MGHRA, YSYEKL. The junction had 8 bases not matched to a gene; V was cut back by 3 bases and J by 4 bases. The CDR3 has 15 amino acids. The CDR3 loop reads CASSQVTGAGYGYTF. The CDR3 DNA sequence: TGCGCCAGCAGCCAGGTTACAGGGGCGGGCTATGGCTACACCTTC.